This TCR beta chain was captured by sequencing in a study of blood T cell repertoires in COVID-19. This CDR3 contains 16 residues. Trimming shortened V by 1 base and J by 2 bases, and 12 bases separated the two germline ends. Germline loops: CDR1 SGHTA, CDR2 FQGNSA. How the authors handled the data: Researchers report that nucleated cell counts were estimated from reference gene primer amplification. Clones were sequenced by immunoSEQ multiplex PCR, and TCRdb holds only the in-frame ones, with some missing. V and J calls and clone size are given by that table; D and trimming were obtained from the DNA. The data contain around 67,000 clones, approximately 87% of them seen just once; the ten biggest clones take up approximately 8%.

The TCR comes from a man aged 50 or older with active COVID-19. The sequenced sample was peripheral blood. The chain recombines TRBV7-2 with TRBJ1-3, with TRBD1 as a possible D gene (6 bases). CDR3 region: CASSLEGGATGNTIYF. The CDR3 DNA follows: TGTGCCAGCAGCTTAGAGGGGGGGGCGACTGGAAACACCATATATTTT.